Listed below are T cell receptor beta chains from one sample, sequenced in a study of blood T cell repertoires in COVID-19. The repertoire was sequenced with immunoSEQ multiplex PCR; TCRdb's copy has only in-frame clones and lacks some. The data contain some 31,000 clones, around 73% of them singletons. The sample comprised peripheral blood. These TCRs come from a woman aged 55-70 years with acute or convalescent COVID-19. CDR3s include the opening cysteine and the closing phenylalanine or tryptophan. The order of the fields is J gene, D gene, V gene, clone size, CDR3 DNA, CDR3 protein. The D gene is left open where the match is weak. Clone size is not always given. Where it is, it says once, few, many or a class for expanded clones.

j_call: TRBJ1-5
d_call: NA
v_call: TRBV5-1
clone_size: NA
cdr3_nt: TGCGCCAGCAGCCCACAGGGAAATGATCAGCCCCAGCATTTT
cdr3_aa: CASSPQGNDQPQHF

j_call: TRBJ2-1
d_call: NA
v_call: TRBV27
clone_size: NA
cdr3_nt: TGTGCCAGCACTTCCGGACTAGAGCAGTTCTTC
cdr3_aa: CASTSGLEQFF

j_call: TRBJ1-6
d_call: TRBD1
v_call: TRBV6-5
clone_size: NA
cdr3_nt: TGTGCCAGCACCAGGAGGACAGGGATCAATTCACCCCTCCACTTT
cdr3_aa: CASTRRTGINSPLHF

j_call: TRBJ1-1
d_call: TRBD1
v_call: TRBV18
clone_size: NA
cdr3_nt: TGTGCCAGCTCACCAGTGGGACAGTCCGAAGCTTTCTTT
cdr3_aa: CASSPVGQSEAFF

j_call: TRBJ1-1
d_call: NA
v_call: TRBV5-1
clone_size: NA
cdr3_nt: TGCGCCAGCAGTCCTGACAGTGTGAACACTGAAGCTTTCTTT
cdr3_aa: CASSPDSVNTEAFF

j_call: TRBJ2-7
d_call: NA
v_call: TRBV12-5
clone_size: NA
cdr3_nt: TGTGCTAGCGGGACTTTTGAGCAGTACTTC
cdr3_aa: CASGTFEQYF

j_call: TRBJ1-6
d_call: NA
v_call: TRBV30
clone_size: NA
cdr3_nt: TGTGCCTGGAGTGTACGGGGGACGAATAATTCACCCCTCCACTTT
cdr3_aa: CAWSVRGTNNSPLHF

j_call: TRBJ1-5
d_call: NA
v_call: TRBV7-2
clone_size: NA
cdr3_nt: TGTGCCAGCAGCTTAACAGTCCATGGCAATCAGCCCCAGCATTTT
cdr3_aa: CASSLTVHGNQPQHF

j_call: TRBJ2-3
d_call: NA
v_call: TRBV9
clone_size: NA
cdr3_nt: TGTGCCAGCAGCTATACAGGGAATACCCTTTCTAGCACAGATACGCAGTATTTT
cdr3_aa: CASSYTGNTLSSTDTQYF

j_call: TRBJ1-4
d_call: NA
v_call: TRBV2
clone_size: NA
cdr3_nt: TGTGCCAGCAAGGTACAGGGCCAACTTAATGAAAAACTGTTTTTT
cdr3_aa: CASKVQGQLNEKLFF

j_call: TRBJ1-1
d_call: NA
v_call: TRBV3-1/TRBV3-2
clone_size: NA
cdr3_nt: TGTGCCAGCAGCCAACCAGCAGGGGTTCGGAACACTGAAGCTTTCTTT
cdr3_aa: CASSQPAGVRNTEAFF

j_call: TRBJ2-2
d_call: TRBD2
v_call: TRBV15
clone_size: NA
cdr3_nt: TGTGCCACCAGCCAGCGGGGGGCAAACACCGGGGAGCTGTTTTTT
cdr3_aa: CATSQRGANTGELFF

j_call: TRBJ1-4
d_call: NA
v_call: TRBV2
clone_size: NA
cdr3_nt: TGTGCCAGCAAGTTATGGGGGGCAACTAATGAAAAACTGTTTTTT
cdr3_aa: CASKLWGATNEKLFF

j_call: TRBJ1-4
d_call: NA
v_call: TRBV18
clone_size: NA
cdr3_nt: TGTGCCAGCTCACCAGTCGAGGGAGTTCTGTTTTTT
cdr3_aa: CASSPVEGVLFF

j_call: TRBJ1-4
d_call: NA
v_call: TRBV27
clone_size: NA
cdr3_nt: TGTGCCAGCAGTTTAAACGGGGGGAGTGAAAAACTGTTTTTT
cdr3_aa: CASSLNGGSEKLFF

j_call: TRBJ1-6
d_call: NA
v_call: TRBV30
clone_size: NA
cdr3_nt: TGTGCCTGGAGTGTACAAGGGAGACATTCACCCCTCCACTTT
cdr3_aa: CAWSVQGRHSPLHF

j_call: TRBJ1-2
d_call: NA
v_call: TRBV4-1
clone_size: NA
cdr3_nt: TGCGCCAGCAGCCAAGGGGGGGGTGGCTACACCTTC
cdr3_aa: CASSQGGGGYTF

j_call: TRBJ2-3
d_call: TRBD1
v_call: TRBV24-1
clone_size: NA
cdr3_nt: TGTGCCACCAGCCGGGGACAGACAGATACGCAGTATTTT
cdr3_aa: CATSRGQTDTQYF

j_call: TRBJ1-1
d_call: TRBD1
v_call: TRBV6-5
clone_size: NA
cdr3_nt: TGTGCCAGCAGTTATCGTGGACAGGGGGTGAACACTGAAGCTTTCTTT
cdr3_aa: CASSYRGQGVNTEAFF

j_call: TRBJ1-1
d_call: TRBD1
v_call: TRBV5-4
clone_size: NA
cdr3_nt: TGTGCCAGCAGCCCGACAGGGGTTGGCACTGAAGCTTTCTTT
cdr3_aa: CASSPTGVGTEAFF

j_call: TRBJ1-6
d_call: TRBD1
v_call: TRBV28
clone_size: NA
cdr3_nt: TGTGCCAGCAGTTTTGATTGGGGACAGGGTATTTCACCCCTCCACTTT
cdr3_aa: CASSFDWGQGISPLHF

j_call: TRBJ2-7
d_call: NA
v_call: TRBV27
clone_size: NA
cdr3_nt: TGTGCCAGCAGTTTTTCGGGGTTTGCCTACGAGCAGTACTTC
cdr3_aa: CASSFSGFAYEQYF

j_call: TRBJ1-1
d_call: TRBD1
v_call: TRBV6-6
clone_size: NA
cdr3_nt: TGTGCCAGCAGCTACTCCGGGACAGGGAGGGCTGAAGCTTTCTTT
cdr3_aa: CASSYSGTGRAEAFF

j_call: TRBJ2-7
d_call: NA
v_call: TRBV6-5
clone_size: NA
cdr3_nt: TGTGCCAGCAGTTATATGAGGACTTACGAGCAGTACTTC
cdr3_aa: CASSYMRTYEQYF

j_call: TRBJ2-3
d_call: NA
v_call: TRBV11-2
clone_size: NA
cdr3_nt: TGTGCCAGCAGCTTAGATGGGGAGTGGACAGATACGCAGTATTTT
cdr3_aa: CASSLDGEWTDTQYF

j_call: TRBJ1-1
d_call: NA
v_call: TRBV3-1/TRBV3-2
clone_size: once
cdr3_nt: TGTGCCAGCAGCCAAGATTGGCAGGGTAGCACTGAAGCTTTCTTT
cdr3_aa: CASSQDWQGSTEAFF

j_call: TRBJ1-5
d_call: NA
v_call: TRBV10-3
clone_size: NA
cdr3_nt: TGTGCCATCAGTTCGGGGGGGAACGGGGACCTTAGCAATCAGCCCCAGCATTTT
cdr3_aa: CAISSGGNGDLSNQPQHF

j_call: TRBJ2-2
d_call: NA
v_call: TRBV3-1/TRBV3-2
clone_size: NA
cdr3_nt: TGTGCCAGCAGCCAAGGGGCCATCATGGGCACCGGGGAGCTGTTTTTT
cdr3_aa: CASSQGAIMGTGELFF

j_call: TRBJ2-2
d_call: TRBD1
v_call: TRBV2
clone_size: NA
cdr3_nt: TGTGCCAGCAGTGAATATACAGGGGGGACCGGGGAGCTGTTTTTT
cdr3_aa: CASSEYTGGTGELFF

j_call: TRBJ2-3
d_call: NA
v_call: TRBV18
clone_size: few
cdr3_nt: TGTGCCAGCTCCCAAGCCGGGACACCTCTAGATACGCAGTATTTT
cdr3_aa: CASSQAGTPLDTQYF

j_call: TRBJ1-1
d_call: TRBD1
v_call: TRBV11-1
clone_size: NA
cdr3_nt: TGTGCCAGCAGCCAGGGGGACACTGAAGCTTTCTTT
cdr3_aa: CASSQGDTEAFF

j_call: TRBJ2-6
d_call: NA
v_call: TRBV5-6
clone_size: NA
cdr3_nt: TGTGCCAGCAGTGAAGGGGCCTCTGGGGCCAACGTCCTGACTTTC
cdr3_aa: CASSEGASGANVLTF

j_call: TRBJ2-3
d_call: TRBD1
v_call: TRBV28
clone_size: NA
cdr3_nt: TGTGCCAGCAGTCCTACAGGGGCGGCAGATACGCAGTATTTT
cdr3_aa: CASSPTGAADTQYF

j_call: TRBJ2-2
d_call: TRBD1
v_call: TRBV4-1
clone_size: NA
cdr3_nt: TGCGCCAGCAGCCAAGATCGTGGAGACAGGGCGGACACCGGGGAGCTGTTTTTT
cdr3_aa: CASSQDRGDRADTGELFF

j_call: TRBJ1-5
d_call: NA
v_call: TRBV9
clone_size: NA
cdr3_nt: TGTGCCAGCAGCGTCGAGGGGGATAGCAATCAGCCCCAGCATTTT
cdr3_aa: CASSVEGDSNQPQHF

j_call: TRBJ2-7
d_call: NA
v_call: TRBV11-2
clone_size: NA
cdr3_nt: TGTGCCAGCAGCTCCCTAAGGGGGGGGGATGCGCTCGAGCAGTACTTC
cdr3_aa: CASSSLRGGDALEQYF

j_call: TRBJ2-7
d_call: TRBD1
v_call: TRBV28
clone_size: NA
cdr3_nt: TGTGCCAGCAGTTTTTCGACAGGGATCTCCTACGAGCAGTACTTC
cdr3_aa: CASSFSTGISYEQYF

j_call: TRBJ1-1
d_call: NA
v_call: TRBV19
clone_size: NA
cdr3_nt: TGTGCCAGTAGTATACAGGGGAAGGTGTTCGCTGAAGCTTTCTTT
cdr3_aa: CASSIQGKVFAEAFF

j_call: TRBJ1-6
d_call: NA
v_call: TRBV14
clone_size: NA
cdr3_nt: TGTGCCAGCAGCCCTCGGGACGGGAGAAATTCACCCCTCCACTTT
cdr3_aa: CASSPRDGRNSPLHF

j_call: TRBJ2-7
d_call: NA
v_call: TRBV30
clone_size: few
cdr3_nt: TGTGCCTGGAGTGGACAGGTGTACGAGCAGTACTTC
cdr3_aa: CAWSGQVYEQYF